Sequencing of this T cell receptor beta chain was carried out in a study of cytomegalovirus exposure and HLA in healthy donors. Points from the study as a whole: In vitro checks showed that a few CMV-associated chains really do target CMV antigens.

Researchers ran the PCR with 60 Vbeta and 13 Jbeta primers. TCRdb keeps only in-frame clones here, not all; method: immunoSEQ multiplex PCR. The sample includes about 120,000 clones, 55% to 75% of them seen just once. As concerns this clone: The antigen is not known.

The CDR3 spans 15 residues. Trimming took off 4 bases at V and 0 bases at J, with 12 bases between the two ends. Per the germline V gene, CDR1 is SGHNT and CDR2 is YYREEE (reference sequence). What was sequenced was PBMCs. The receptor's source is a woman aged 40 to 49 in good health and CMV-seropositive. The rearrangement uses TRBV5-4 and TRBJ2-3, with D maybe TRBD1 (6 bases). The CDR3 spells CASSPGAPSTDTQYF. CDR3 in DNA: TGTGCCAGCAGCCCAGGGGCCCCTAGCACAGATACGCAGTATTTT.